The T cell receptor (beta chain) under discussion was sequenced for a study of blood T cell repertoires in COVID-19. At the level of the study: COVID-19 samples collected from the United States, Italy and Spain covered acute and convalescent phases. T cells, B-cell-depleted T cells, or PBMCs supplied cDNA or gDNA.

Authors' data handling: Estimates of nucleated cell counts were drawn from the amplification of reference gene primers. TCRdb's copy holds only in-frame clones and misses some; the assay was immunoSEQ multiplex PCR. V, J and clone size were drawn from that table, and D and trimming were deduced from the DNA. The table has 200,000 to 300,000 clones, 75% to 85% seen once; the top ten hold 2% to 2.5%. The CDR3 spans 16 residues. CDR1 MNHEY and CDR2 SVGEGT come from the germline V gene. Trimming pared 3 bases from V and 0 bases from J, leaving 15 bases between. This sequence was found in a man aged 35 to 55 who had recovered from COVID-19. The source material was peripheral blood. The chain carries TRBV6-2 or TRBV6-3 and TRBJ2-7; weak D call: TRBD2 (6 bases). The CDR3 nucleotides read TGTGCCAGCAGTTATGTTGGCGGGGTGACCTCCTACGAGCAGTACTTC. It yields the protein CASSYVGGVTSYEQYF.